The 27 T cell receptor beta chains given below trace back to one sample, sequenced in a study of T cell responses to AZD1222 COVID-19 vaccine. This table comes from immunoSEQ multiplex PCR, and its TCRdb copy is limited to in-frame clones, with some not included. The sample has roughly 190,000 clones, about nine tenths seen once. Material: peripheral blood, obtained 28 days after the second AZD1222 dose. The receptors were sampled from an adult who received the AZD1222 COVID-19 vaccine.

This chain links TRBV11-2 with TRBJ2-3; TRBD1 is a possible D gene (7 bases). Trimming pared 6 bases from V and 5 bases from J, leaving 21 bases between. This CDR3 is 16 amino acids long. The germline gives CDR1 SGHAT, CDR2 FQNNGV. CDR3 sequence: CASSLAGGPVRDTQYF. CDR3 DNA sequence: TGTGCCAGCAGTCTAGCAGGGGGGCCGGTGAGAGATACGCAGTATTTT.

This clone was recorded only once. The CDR3 sequence: CASSPEPATNEKLFF. CDR3 bases: TGTGCCAGCAGCCCAGAGCCTGCAACTAATGAAAAACTGTTTTTT. The chain is built from TRBV7-2 and TRBJ1-4; no clear D. V lost 5 bases and J 0 bases, leaving 10 bases between the germline ends. The CDR3 sequence is 15 residues long. Germline CDR1 is SGHTA and CDR2 is FQGNSA.

V usage is TRBV7-2 and J usage is TRBJ2-3, with TRBD2 matching over 8 bases. Germline CDR1 SGHTA, CDR2 FQGNSA. The trim removed 5 bases at V and 4 bases at J, leaving 14 bases unmatched. CDR3 length: 17 residues. CDR3 protein: CASSRGGLPGGADTQYF. CDR3 nucleotides: TGTGCCAGCAGCCGCGGGGGGCTCCCTGGGGGGGCAGATACGCAGTATTTT. The variable domain in full, with the rest retrieved from reference TRBV7-2 and TRBJ2-3, is GAGVSQSPSNKVTEKGKDVELRCDPISGHTALYWYRQSLGQGLEFLIYFQGNSAPDKSGLPSDRFSAERTGGSVSTLTIQRTQQEDSAVYLCASSRGGLPGGADTQYFGPGTRLTVL.

CDR3 residues: CASSRTGPPGNTIYF. The CDR3 DNA reads TGTGCCAGCAGCCGGACAGGGCCACCTGGAAACACCATATATTTT. The rearrangement links TRBV5-6 to TRBJ1-3, with TRBD1 identical over 8 bases. Trimming took 4 bases from V and 2 from J; bases not matched to a gene: 5. Germline CDR1 SGHDT, CDR2 YYEEEE. CDR3 length equals 15 residues.

The chain couples TRBV7-9 to TRBJ1-4; no clear D gene. The ends were cut back, 5 bases at V and 2 bases at J, with 15 bases in the middle. The CDR3 runs 16 residues. Germline V CDR1 and CDR2: SEHNR, FQNEAQ (reference sequence). The CDR3 DNA sequence: TGTGCCAGCAGCCCTGGAGGTTTTGGGACTAATGAAAAACTGTTTTTT. Encoded protein: CASSPGGFGTNEKLFF.

The J gene is TRBJ2-3, the V gene TRBV7-9; 7 nucleotides align to TRBD2. CDR1 is SEHNR, CDR2 FQNEAQ, per germline (reference sequence). CDR3 length: 15 residues. V shed 5 bases and J 4 bases; nucleotides not matched to a gene: 9. CDR3 nucleotide sequence: TGTGCCAGCAGCCTGGTGGCGGGAGTGTCAGATACGCAGTATTTT. This encodes CASSLVAGVSDTQYF.

This clone appeared once. V and J are TRBV15 and TRBJ2-5; D tentatively fits TRBD1 or TRBD2 (6 bases each). Trimming pared 0 bases from V and 2 bases from J, leaving 10 bases between. Germline V gene sequence: CDR1 LNHNV, CDR2 YYDKDF (reference sequence). The CDR3 has 15 residues. The CDR3 reads CATSRDSGAQETQYF. The CDR3 DNA is TGTGCCACCAGCAGAGATTCGGGGGCGCAAGAGACCCAGTACTTC.

The CDR3 DNA reads as TGTGCCAGCAGTCGGGACAGGGGAATCGCTGAAGCTTTCTTT. It encodes CASSRDRGIAEAFF. This chain links TRBV2 with TRBJ1-1, with 10 bases fitting TRBD1. J lost 6 bases, V lost 5 bases, and 6 bases had no gene match. CDR1 is SNHLY, CDR2 FYNNEI, per germline. This CDR3 region has 14 residues.

CDR3 residues: CASSRGGFNEKLFF. The CDR3 DNA is TGTGCCAGCAGCCGCGGGGGATTTAATGAAAAACTGTTTTTT. V gene TRBV5-6 combines with J gene TRBJ1-4; tentative D call: TRBD1 (5 bases). The ends were cut back, 4 bases at V and 4 bases at J, with 11 bases in the middle. Germline loops: CDR1 SGHDT, CDR2 YYEEEE. The CDR3 runs 14 residues.

This chain links TRBV5-5 with TRBJ1-5, with D unresolved. With 4 bases removed from V and 1 base from J, the gap between germline ends came to 15 bases. Germline CDR1 is SGHKS and CDR2 is YYEKEE (reference sequence). The CDR3 contains 16 residues. The CDR3 coding sequence is TGTGCCAGCAGCCCCGGGGAGGGAGGAAGCAATCAGCCCCAGCATTTT. It encodes CASSPGEGGSNQPQHF.

This sequence joins TRBV15 and TRBJ2-5; D is unresolved. Germline V gives CDR1 LNHNV, CDR2 YYDKDF (reference sequence). The length of the CDR3 is 14 residues. The V gene lost 0 bases and the J gene lost 2 bases, with 7 bases spanning the gap. CDR3 bases: TGTGCCACCAGCAGAGATCAAAGTCAAGAGACCCAGTACTTC. Its translation is CATSRDQSQETQYF.

The chain uses TRBV19 and TRBJ1-5; no definite D call. The CDR3 loop spans 14 amino acids. Germline values: CDR1 LNHDA, CDR2 SQIVND (reference sequence). V lost 5 bases and J 0 bases, leaving 8 bases between the germline ends. The CDR3, as DNA: TGTGCCAGTAGTGGATCATATAGCAATCAGCCCCAGCATTTT. Its protein product is CASSGSYSNQPQHF.

Here the CDR3 reads CSGRTDYGYTF. As DNA, the CDR3 is TGCAGTGGTAGGACCGACTATGGCTACACCTTC. This chain joins TRBV20-1 and TRBJ1-2; D uncertain. V lost 7 bases and J 3 bases, leaving 9 bases between the germline ends. The CDR3 contains 11 residues. The germline CDR1 and CDR2 sequences are DFQATT and SNEGSKA (reference sequence).

This clone has just one count. The J gene is TRBJ1-1, the V gene TRBV6-5, with D perhaps matching TRBD1 (6 bases). The V end lost 0 bases, the J end lost 1 base, and 12 bases lay between the germline ends. Germline lookup yields CDR1 MNHEY and CDR2 SVGAGI. The CDR3 totals 16 residues. CDR3 amino acids: CASSYSTVRGNTEAFF. CDR3 sequence (DNA): TGTGCCAGCAGTTACTCGACGGTCAGGGGGAACACTGAAGCTTTCTTT.

The chain uses TRBV4-3 and TRBJ2-5; 7 nucleotides line up with TRBD2. The CDR3 is made up of 16 amino acids. The V segment lost 1 base and the J segment 1 base; nucleotides outside the gene matches: 6. Germline loops: CDR1 LGHNA, CDR2 YSLEER. CDR3 sequence: CASSQGPAGPQETQYF. In nucleotides, the CDR3 is TGCGCCAGCAGCCAAGGTCCAGCGGGGCCCCAAGAGACCCAGTACTTC.

The V call is TRBV6-5, the J call TRBJ2-7; the D gene is possibly TRBD2 (6 bases). The V end was cut by 6 bases, the J end by 3 bases, with 9 bases between. The CDR3 runs to 12 residues. Germline loops: CDR1 MNHEY, CDR2 SVGAGI. As DNA, the CDR3 is TGTGCCAGCAGCAATAGCGGCTACGAGCAGTACTTC. Protein: CASSNSGYEQYF.

The chain carries TRBV5-1 and TRBJ2-6; perhaps TRBD1 as D (5 bases). Germline V CDR1 and CDR2: SGHRS, YFSETQ. V dropped 3 bases and J dropped 0 bases, with 19 bases sitting between them. This CDR3 region has 19 residues. The CDR3 DNA sequence: TGCGCCAGCAGCTCCGGATTTGGGGCCTACGACTCTGGGGCCAACGTCCTGACTTTC. The encoded protein is CASSSGFGAYDSGANVLTF.

This sequence joins TRBV7-9 and TRBJ2-3, with D possibly matching TRBD1 (5 bases). Trimming removed 11 bases at V and 13 bases at J, with 13 bases between. CDR1 is SEHNR and CDR2 is FQNEAQ in the germline V gene (reference sequence). The CDR3 is made up of 9 amino acids. This chain's CDR3 is CAVQQGEYF. The CDR3 DNA is TGTGCCGTCCAGCAAGGGGAGTATTTT.

This clone was seen a single time. The chain employs TRBV3-1 (or the pseudogene TRBV3-2) and TRBJ2-5; 11 positions agree with TRBD2. The germline V gene encodes CDR1 LGHDT and CDR2 YNNKEL (reference sequence). There are 16 residues in the CDR3. V lost 3 bases to trimming and J lost 2 bases; unmatched junction nucleotides: 5. The chain's CDR3 is CASSHLAGGLQETQYF. CDR3 in DNA: TGTGCCAGCAGCCACCTAGCGGGGGGCTTACAAGAGACCCAGTACTTC.

This chain uses TRBV6-5 with TRBJ2-7; TRBD1 matches at 9 bases. V lost 10 bases, J lost 5 bases, and 9 bases stayed unmatched. CDR1 is MNHEY, CDR2 SVGAGI, per germline. The CDR3 is 13 residues long. CDR3 protein: CAIARDRVDEQYF. The CDR3 region has the DNA TGTGCCATCGCCCGGGACAGGGTCGACGAGCAGTACTTC.

The V call is TRBV6-2 or TRBV6-3, the J call TRBJ1-1; unclear D gene. With 2 bases removed from V and 4 bases from J, the gap between germline ends came to 17 bases. The CDR3 is 16 amino acids. CDR1 is MNHEY and CDR2 is SVGEGT in the germline V gene. Here the CDR3 DNA reads TGTGCCAGCAGTTACGCGACCACGGGCATGGGCACTGAAGCTTTCTTT. It encodes CASSYATTGMGTEAFF.

V is TRBV6-6 and J is TRBJ1-5, with 7 bases that match TRBD1. Trimming took 6 bases from V and 5 from J; bases not matched to a gene: 16. The CDR3 covers 17 residues. Looked up from germline, CDR1 is MNHNY and CDR2 is SVGAGI (reference sequence). CDR3 amino acids: CASSRTGTAPTYQPQHF. The CDR3 DNA follows: TGTGCCAGCAGCCGAACCGGGACAGCCCCTACCTATCAGCCCCAGCATTTT.

The CDR3 region is CASSPPLAGGDTQYF. Written as DNA, the CDR3 is TGTGCCAGCAGCCCACCCTTAGCGGGAGGAGATACGCAGTATTTT. The chain combines TRBV3-1 (or the pseudogene TRBV3-2) with TRBJ2-3; 10 bases line up with TRBD2. CDR3 length: 15 residues. From germline, CDR1 is LGHDT and CDR2 YNNKEL (reference sequence). J gave up 5 bases and V 4 bases, and 6 bases lay outside the gene matches.

The sample holds one count of this clone. This rearrangement joins TRBV5-1 to TRBJ2-1; D perhaps matches TRBD2 (6 bases). CDR1 is SGHRS and CDR2 is YFSETQ in the germline V gene. Trimming took off 6 bases at V and 9 bases at J, with 19 bases between the two ends. CDR3 length equals 14 residues. CDR3 bases: TGCGCCAGCAAATTAGGTTCGGGAGTGGGTGAGCAGTTCTTC. Its protein is CASKLGSGVGEQFF.

The chain is built from TRBV6-5 and TRBJ2-7; 7 bases line up with TRBD2. Trimming at V came to 6 bases and at J to 3 bases, leaving 11 bases not matched to a gene. From germline, CDR1 is MNHEY and CDR2 SVGAGI. The CDR3 contains 15 residues. The CDR3 loop reads CASRREGRGNYEQYF. DNA for the CDR3: TGTGCCAGCAGGAGGGAAGGGCGGGGGAACTACGAGCAGTACTTC.

This clone was seen once. The chain is built from TRBV4-3 and TRBJ2-3, with 10 bases aligning to TRBD2. J was trimmed by 4 bases and V by 1 base; bases with no gene match: 5. Germline CDR1 reads LGHNA; CDR2 reads YSLEER. There are 16 residues in the CDR3. The CDR3 DNA reads as TGCGCCAGCAGCCAAGGAGCGGGGGGGGGCGCAGATACGCAGTATTTT. Encoded protein: CASSQGAGGGADTQYF.

The gene calls are TRBV4-1 and TRBJ2-2; 8 nucleotides line up with TRBD2. The CDR3 spans 15 residues. The J segment lost 4 bases and the V segment lost 8 bases, leaving 9 bases of the junction unmatched. The germline V gene encodes CDR1 MGHRA and CDR2 YSYEKL. In nucleotides, the CDR3 is TGCGCCAGCGGGGAGAGCGGGGGAGGCACCGGGGAGCTGTTTTTT. The encoded protein is CASGESGGGTGELFF.